What follows are 9 T cell receptor beta chains derived from one specimen sequenced in a study of OX40 agonist ivuxolimab in advanced cancers. Assay: immunoSEQ multiplex PCR; the TCRdb copy retains only in-frame clones and omits some. The data contain 75,000 to 95,000 clones, approximately 85% of them singletons. The material was CD4+ or CD8+ T cells sorted from blood, obtained in a trial of the OX40 agonist ivuxolimab. Receptors originate from an adult with an advanced solid tumor such as melanoma, head and neck, liver or kidney cancer.

The chain couples TRBV5-4 to TRBJ2-7, with a weak D call TRBD1 (6 bases). V shed 5 bases and J shed 3 bases, with 18 bases lying between them. This CDR3 is built from 15 residues. In germline, CDR1 is SGHNT, CDR2 YYREEE (reference sequence). The CDR3 bases are TGTGCCAGCAGTTATCGGACAGCAGGCCTCTACGAGCAGTACGTC. Protein: CASSYRTAGLYEQYV.

The chain is built from TRBV30 and TRBJ1-6; D unclear. The CDR3 consists of 12 residues. Germline V lookup: CDR1 GTSNPN, CDR2 SVGIG (reference sequence). The V gene lost 4 bases and the J gene lost 9 bases, with 10 bases spanning the gap. CDR3 region: CAWTQESSPLHF. CDR3 sequence (DNA): TGTGCCTGGACCCAGGAGAGTTCACCCCTCCACTTT.

The rearrangement joins TRBV4-2 to TRBJ2-7; no clear D gene. There are 13 residues in the CDR3. Germline CDR1 is LGHNA and CDR2 is YNFKEQ. Trimming took 4 bases from V and 3 from J, leaving 10 bases between them. Here the CDR3 reads CASSLRRNYEQYF. CDR3 in DNA: TGTGCCAGCAGCCTCCGACGGAACTACGAGCAGTACTTC.

With respect to this clone: This specimen includes other DNA sequences encoding the same CDR3. The chain links TRBV28 to TRBJ2-5, with TRBD1 identical over 7 bases. The CDR3 is 13 residues long. Germline V lookup: CDR1 MDHEN, CDR2 SYDVKM. Germline trimming cut 8 bases from V and 2 bases from J; bases unmatched to any gene: 5. CDR3 bases: TGTGCCAGCGGGGACAGACTTCAAGAGACCCAGTACTTC. As protein: CASGDRLQETQYF. Filled out from reference TRBV28 and TRBJ2-5, the complete variable domain reads DVKVTQSSRYLVKRTGEKVFLECVQDMDHENMFWYRQDPGLGLRLIYFSYDVKMKEKGDIPEGYSVSREKKERFSLILESASTNQTSMYLCASGDRLQETQYFGPGTRLLVL.

The CDR3, as DNA: TGTGCCAGCAGCCTCAGCGTAGGGACTAGAATACAAGAGACCCAGTACTTC. Protein: CASSLSVGTRIQETQYF. J is TRBJ2-5 and V is TRBV5-6, with 8 bases fitting TRBD2. V dropped 4 bases and J dropped 2; count of bases not matched to a gene: 13. Germline V gives CDR1 SGHDT, CDR2 YYEEEE. The CDR3 length is 17 residues. The variable domain in full, with the rest retrieved from reference TRBV5-6 and TRBJ2-5, is DAGVTQSPTHLIKTRGQQVTLRCSPKSGHDTVSWYQQALGQGPQFIFQYYEEEERQRGNFPDRFSGHQFPNYSSELNVNALLLGDSALYLCASSLSVGTRIQETQYFGPGTRLLVL.

V usage is TRBV7-2 and J usage is TRBJ1-5; D not resolved. This CDR3 has 15 amino acids. Trimming removed 0 bases from V and 2 bases from J, with 8 bases in between. The germline CDR1 and CDR2 sequences are SGHTA and FQGNSA. CDR3 bases: TGTGCCAGCAGCTTAGCCCGTCTGGGCAATCAGCCCCAGCATTTT. It yields the protein CASSLARLGNQPQHF.

The J gene is TRBJ2-4, the V gene TRBV5-4; D not resolved. V lost 4 bases to trimming and J lost 5 bases, with 19 bases between them. This CDR3 comprises 16 residues. The germline V gene encodes CDR1 SGHNT and CDR2 YYREEE (reference sequence). In nucleotides, the CDR3 is TGTGCCAGCAGCCCGGCTGACGGTGCCTTCCAAAACATTCAGTACTTC. Protein product: CASSPADGAFQNIQYF.

This chain links TRBV6-5 with TRBJ2-1; D is perhaps TRBD1 (5 bases). Germline V lookup: CDR1 MNHEY, CDR2 SVGAGI. The V end lost 2 bases, the J end lost 10 bases, and 6 bases lay between the germline ends. The length of the CDR3 is 11 residues. The CDR3 bases are TGTGCCAGCAGTTACAGGGGAGAGCAGTTCTTC. Its translation: CASSYRGEQFF.

This chain connects TRBV29-1 to TRBJ1-2; 12 positions match TRBD1. V lost 6 bases, J lost 6 bases, and 8 bases stayed unmatched. Germline V gene sequence: CDR1 SQVTM, CDR2 ANQGSEA. The CDR3 is 14 residues long. The CDR3 bases are TGCAGCGTCTCCGGGACAGGGGGCCTGGATGGCTACACCTTC. Protein sequence: CSVSGTGGLDGYTF.